The entry below describes one T cell receptor (beta chain). This clone was seen a few times. Its antigen remains undetermined. Base qualities are not at hand, and no much larger clone is one base apart. This entry comes from a study of vaccination effects on CD4 cells after COVID-19 (dated by TCRdb to between 2022 and 2023). For the study in its entirety: Each participant got two doses of an mRNA SARS-CoV-2 vaccine, either BNT162b2 or mRNA-1273. SARS-CoV-2 spike-specific CD4+ TCR repertoires from before and after mRNA vaccination were compared in COVID-19 convalescent patients and in infection-naive vaccine recipients. Altogether, some 10 COVID-19 convalescent patients and several SARS-CoV-2-naive healthy vaccine recipients made up the full study. Cultures from other donors in the study were sequenced using the Oncomine TCR Beta short-read assay on an Illumina iSeq 100. Overall study results and their limits: Clones induced by infection and clones induced by vaccination both contracted markedly at late timepoints after vaccination, which fits with T cell responses waning over time. In healthy vaccine recipients, vaccine-induced clones were almost all SARS-CoV-2 mono-reactive, with only 1 of 255 being cross-reactive with common cold coronaviruses. Limitations of the study were the small number of convalescent patients and the absence of early post-infection timepoints.

Libraries were constructed by the immunoSEQ multiplex PCR assay. DNA from the cultured, isolated CD4+ T cells was subjected to TCR beta CDR3 sequencing. On the authors' methods: The analysis removed non-productive TCR sequences, trimmed reads to the CDR3 region, and retained only CDR3s that were 7 or more amino acids long. The MANAFEST web app was used to pick out antigen-specific clonotypes by comparing their expansion in peptide wells with that in reference cultures. To count as positive, a clone had to show expansion at FDR<0.05 compared with the reference and with all other wells, an odds ratio above 5, and a frequency above 0.1% in two replicate wells. A clonotype was defined as cross-reactive if the clonotype was significantly expanded both in SARS-CoV-2 spike wells and in at least one common cold coronavirus spike condition. CDR3 similarity was assessed by Levenshtein distance using the stringdist R package, and unrooted trees were constructed with ape in R 3.6.1. This immuneACCESS table, as held by TCRdb, lists in-frame sequences with V and J called but not all clones. Of the missing ones, under half trace to an unresolved V gene in checked studies; the others have no known cause. The V and J calls and clone size come from that table; D and trimming were worked out from the DNA. This sample holds 35,000 to 55,000 clones; about 80% were observed only once. The top ten clones comprise roughly a tenth of the sample.

The ViraFEST assay stimulated PBMC with viral peptide pools and then used TCR sequencing to identify antigen-specific CD4+ T cell clonotypes by expansion. After 10 to 11 days of culture, CD4+ T cells were isolated with the EasySep CD4+ T cell isolation kit. None of the healthy vaccine recipients had a prior SARS-CoV-2 infection, which was confirmed by nucleocapsid antibody tests that came back negative both before and after vaccination. Roughly 1.9 million PBMC per well were cultured with 10 ug/ml peptides in IMDM containing roughly 5% human AB serum, about 9 IU/ml IL-2 and gentamicin. Half of the culture medium was replaced with fresh IL-2-containing medium on days 3 and 7. Unless noted otherwise, every peptide stimulation condition was grown in triplicate wells. PBMC were separated from whole blood using Ficoll-Paque Plus gradient centrifugation and were then either cryopreserved at -140C or used fresh. Overlapping peptide pools spanned the spike proteins of SARS-CoV-2 and the common cold coronaviruses HCoV-NL63, HCoV-OC43 and HCoV-229E. Genomic DNA was extracted from cultured CD4+ T cells with the QIAamp micro DNA kit.

The clonotype originates from a human donor who received a COVID-19 vaccine. Sequenced material: CD4+ T cells from PBMCs cultured with SARS-CoV-2 spike peptides, taken before COVID-19 vaccination. Per the publication, the cell subset or site label means: SARS-CoV-2 spike overlapping peptide pool stimulation.

This receptor has the CDR3 CASSHGRGDGYTF. The nucleotides are TGTGCCAGTAGCCACGGGCGGGGCGATGGCTACACCTTC. The V gene is TRBV19 and the J gene is TRBJ1-2, and possibly TRBD1, on 5 matching bases. Cut back by 6 bases and 6 bases, the V and J ends lie 14 bases apart. Reading from cysteine to phenylalanine, the CDR3 counts 13 amino acids. Only the CDR3 DNA stays, 39 bases, in frame from base 1. CDR1 and CDR2 are drawn from the germline V gene (reference sequence): LNHDA, SQIVND.